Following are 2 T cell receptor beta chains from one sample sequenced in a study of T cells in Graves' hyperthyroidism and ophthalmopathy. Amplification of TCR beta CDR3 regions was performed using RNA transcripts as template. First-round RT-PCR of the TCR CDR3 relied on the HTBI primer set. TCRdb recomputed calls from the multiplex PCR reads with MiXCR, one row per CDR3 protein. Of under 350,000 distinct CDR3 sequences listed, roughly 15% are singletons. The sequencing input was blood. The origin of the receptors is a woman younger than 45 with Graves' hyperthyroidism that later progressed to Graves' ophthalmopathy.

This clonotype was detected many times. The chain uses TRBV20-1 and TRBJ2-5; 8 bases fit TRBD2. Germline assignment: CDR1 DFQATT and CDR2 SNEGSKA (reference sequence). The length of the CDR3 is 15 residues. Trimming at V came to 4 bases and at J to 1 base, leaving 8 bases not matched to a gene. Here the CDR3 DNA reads TGCAGTGCTATTCAGAAGCGGGGGACCCAAGAGACCCAGTACTTC. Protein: CSAIQKRGTQETQYF.

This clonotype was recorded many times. The CDR3 loop is CSVEDPRGEQETQYF. CDR3 in DNA: TGCAGCGTTGAAGACCCTCGGGGAGAGCAAGAGACCCAGTACTTC. This chain joins TRBV29-1 and TRBJ2-5; D possibly corresponds to TRBD2 (5 bases). V was clipped by 0 bases and J by 2 bases, with 13 bases between them. The CDR3 consists of 15 residues. CDR1 is SQVTM and CDR2 is ANQGSEA in the germline V gene. Filled out from reference TRBV29-1 and TRBJ2-5, the complete variable domain reads SAVISQKPSRDICQRGTSLTIQCQVDSQVTMMFWYRQQPGQSLTLIATANQGSEATYESGFVIDKFPISRPNLTFSTLTVSNMSPEDSSIYLCSVEDPRGEQETQYFGPGTRLLVL.